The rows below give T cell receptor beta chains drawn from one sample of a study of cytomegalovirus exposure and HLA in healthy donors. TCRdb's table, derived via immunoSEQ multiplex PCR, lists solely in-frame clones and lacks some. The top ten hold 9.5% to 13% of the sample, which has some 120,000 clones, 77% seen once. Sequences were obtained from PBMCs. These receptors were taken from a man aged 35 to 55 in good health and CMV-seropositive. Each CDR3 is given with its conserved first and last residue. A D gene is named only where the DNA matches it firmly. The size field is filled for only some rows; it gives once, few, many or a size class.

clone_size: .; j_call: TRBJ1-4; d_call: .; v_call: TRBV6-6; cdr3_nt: TGTGCCAGCAGTTACTCGAGCGGGACAATAAATGAAAAACTGTTTTTT; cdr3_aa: CASSYSSGTINEKLFF
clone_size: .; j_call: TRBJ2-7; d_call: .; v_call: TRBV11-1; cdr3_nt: TGTGCCAGCAGCTTAGGGGCAGGGTCCTACGAGCAGTACTTC; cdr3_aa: CASSLGAGSYEQYF
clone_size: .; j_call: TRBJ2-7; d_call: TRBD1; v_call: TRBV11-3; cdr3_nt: TGTGCCAGCAGCTTAGGCGGACAGGGGGAAACCTACGAGCAGTACTTC; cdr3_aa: CASSLGGQGETYEQYF
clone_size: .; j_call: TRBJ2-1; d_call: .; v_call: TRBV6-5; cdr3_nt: TGTGCCACTTGTGACAGCTCCCGGGAGCAGTTCTTC; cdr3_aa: CATCDSSREQFF
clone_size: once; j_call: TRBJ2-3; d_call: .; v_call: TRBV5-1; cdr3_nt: TGCGCCAGCAGCTTGGGGCTAGCGACAGATACGCAGTATTTT; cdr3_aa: CASSLGLATDTQYF
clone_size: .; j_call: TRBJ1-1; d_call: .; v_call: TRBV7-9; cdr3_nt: TGTGCCAGCAGCCCCTGGGGGGGGAGGCGAAACACTGAAGCTTTCTTT; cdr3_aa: CASSPWGGRRNTEAFF
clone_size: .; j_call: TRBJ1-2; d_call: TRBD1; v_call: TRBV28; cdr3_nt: TGTGCCAGCAGTACGCGGACAGGGGCGTTCGATGGCTACACCTTC; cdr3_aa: CASSTRTGAFDGYTF
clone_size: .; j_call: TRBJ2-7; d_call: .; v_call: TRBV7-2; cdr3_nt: TGTGCCAGCAGCGTGGGTCAGGGGCACTTC; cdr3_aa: CASSVGQGHF
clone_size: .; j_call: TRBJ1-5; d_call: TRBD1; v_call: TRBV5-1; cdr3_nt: TGCGCCAGCAGCCCAGGACAGGGCGGTGGCAATCAGCCCCAGCATTTT; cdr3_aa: CASSPGQGGGNQPQHF
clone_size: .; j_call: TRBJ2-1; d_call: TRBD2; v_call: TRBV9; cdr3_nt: TGTGCCAGCAGCGCGACTCGGGGGGGACTCGGCTATGAGCAGTTCTTC; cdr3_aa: CASSATRGGLGYEQFF
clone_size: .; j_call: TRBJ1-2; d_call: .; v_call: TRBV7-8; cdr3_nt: TGTGCCGGCAGCCCGGGAACTTATGGCTACACCTTC; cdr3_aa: CAGSPGTYGYTF
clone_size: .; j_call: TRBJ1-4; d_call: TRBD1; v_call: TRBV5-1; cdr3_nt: TGCGCCAGCAGCAAGGGGGCTGGGGAAGGGGCTAATGAAAAACTGTTTTTT; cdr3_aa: CASSKGAGEGANEKLFF
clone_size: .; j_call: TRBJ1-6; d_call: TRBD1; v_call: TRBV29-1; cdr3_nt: TGCAGCGTGGGGGACAGCTATAATTCACCCCTCCACTTT; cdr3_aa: CSVGDSYNSPLHF
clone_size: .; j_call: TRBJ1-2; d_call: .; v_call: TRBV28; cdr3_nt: TGTGCCAGCAGTCCCCGGACAGCCTATGGCTACACCTTC; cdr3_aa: CASSPRTAYGYTF
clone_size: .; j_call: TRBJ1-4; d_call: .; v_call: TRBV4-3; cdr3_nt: TGCGCCAGCAGCCAAGCCTGGACAGTTAGGGATGAAAAACTGTTTTTT; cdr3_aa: CASSQAWTVRDEKLFF
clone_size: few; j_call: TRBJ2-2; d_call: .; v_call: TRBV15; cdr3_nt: TGTGCCACCAGCAGATCTGTTCCCGGGGAGCTGTTTTTT; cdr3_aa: CATSRSVPGELFF
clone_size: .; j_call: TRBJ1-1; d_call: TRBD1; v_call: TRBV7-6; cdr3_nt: TGTGCCAGCAGCATATCACAGGGGTCTGAAGCTTTCTTT; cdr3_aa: CASSISQGSEAFF
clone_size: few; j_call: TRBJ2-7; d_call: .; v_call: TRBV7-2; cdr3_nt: TGTGCCAGCAGTTGGGGTCGATCGGGAGATGAGCAGTACTTC; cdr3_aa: CASSWGRSGDEQYF
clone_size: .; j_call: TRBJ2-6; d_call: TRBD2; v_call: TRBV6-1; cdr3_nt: TGTGCCAGCAGGACGGGAGGGTCAGGGGCCAACGTCCTGACTTTC; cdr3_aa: CASRTGGSGANVLTF
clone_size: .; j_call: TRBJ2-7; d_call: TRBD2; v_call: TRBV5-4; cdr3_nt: TGTGCCAGCAGGTATAGCGGGGGGCCGACCTACGAGCAGTACTTC; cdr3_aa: CASRYSGGPTYEQYF
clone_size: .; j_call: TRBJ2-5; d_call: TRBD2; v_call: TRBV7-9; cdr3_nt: TGTGCCAGCAGCCACTCGGGGGGTAAAGAGACCCAGTACTTC; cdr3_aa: CASSHSGGKETQYF
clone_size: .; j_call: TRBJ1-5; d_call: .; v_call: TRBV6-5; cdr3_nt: TGTGCCAGCAGGAGCACAGGGTGTAGCAATCAGCCCCAGCATTTT; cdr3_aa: CASRSTGCSNQPQHF
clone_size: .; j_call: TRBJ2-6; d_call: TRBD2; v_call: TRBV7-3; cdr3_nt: TGTGCCAGCAGCACGACTAGCGGGGGCCTCTCTGGGGCCAACGTCCTGACTTTC; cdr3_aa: CASSTTSGGLSGANVLTF
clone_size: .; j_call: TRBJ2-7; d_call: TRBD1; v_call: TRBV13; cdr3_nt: TGTGCCAGCAGCTTAGGAGGGACAGCTTTCGACTACGAGCAGTACTTC; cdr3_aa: CASSLGGTAFDYEQYF
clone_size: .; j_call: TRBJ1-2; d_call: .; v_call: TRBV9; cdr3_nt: TGTGCCAGCAGCGCCTATTCGAGTGGCTACACCTTC; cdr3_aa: CASSAYSSGYTF
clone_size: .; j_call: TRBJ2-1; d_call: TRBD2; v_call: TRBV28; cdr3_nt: TGTGCCAGCAGTTCTCCCGGACTAGCGGGGGATGAGCAGTTCTTC; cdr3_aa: CASSSPGLAGDEQFF